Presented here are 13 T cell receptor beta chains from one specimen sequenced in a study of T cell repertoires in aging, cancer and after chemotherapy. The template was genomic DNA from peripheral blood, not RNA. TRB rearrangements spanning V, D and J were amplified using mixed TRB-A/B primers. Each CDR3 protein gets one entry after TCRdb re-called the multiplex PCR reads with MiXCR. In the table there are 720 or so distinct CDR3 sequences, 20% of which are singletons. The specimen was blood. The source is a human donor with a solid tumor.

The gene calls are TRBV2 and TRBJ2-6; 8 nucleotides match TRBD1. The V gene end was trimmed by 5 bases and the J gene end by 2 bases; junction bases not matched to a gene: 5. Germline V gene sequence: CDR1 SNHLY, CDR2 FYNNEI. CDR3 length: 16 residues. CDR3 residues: CASSRDRYAGANVLTF. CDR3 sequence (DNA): TGTGCCAGCAGTCGGGACAGGTATGCTGGGGCCAACGTCCTGACTTTC.

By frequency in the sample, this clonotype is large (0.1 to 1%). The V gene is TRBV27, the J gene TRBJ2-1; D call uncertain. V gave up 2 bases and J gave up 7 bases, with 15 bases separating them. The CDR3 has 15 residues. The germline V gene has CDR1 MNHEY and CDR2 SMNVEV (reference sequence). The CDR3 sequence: CASSLAPGGNNEQFF. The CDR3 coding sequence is TGTGCCAGCAGTTTAGCCCCGGGTGGAAATAATGAGCAGTTCTTC.

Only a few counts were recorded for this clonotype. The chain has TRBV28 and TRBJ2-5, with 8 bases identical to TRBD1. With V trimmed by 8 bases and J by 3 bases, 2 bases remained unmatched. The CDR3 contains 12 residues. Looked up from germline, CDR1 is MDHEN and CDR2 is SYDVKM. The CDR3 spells CASLDREETQYF. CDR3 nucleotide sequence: TGTGCCAGCCTGGACAGGGAAGAGACCCAGTACTTC.

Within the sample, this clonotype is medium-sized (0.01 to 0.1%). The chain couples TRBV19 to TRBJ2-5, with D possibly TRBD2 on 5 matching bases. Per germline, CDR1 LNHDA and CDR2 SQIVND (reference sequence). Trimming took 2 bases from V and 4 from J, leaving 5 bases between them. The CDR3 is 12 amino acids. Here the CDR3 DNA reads TGTGCCAGTAGTATACTAGCAGAGACCCAGTACTTC. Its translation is CASSILAETQYF.

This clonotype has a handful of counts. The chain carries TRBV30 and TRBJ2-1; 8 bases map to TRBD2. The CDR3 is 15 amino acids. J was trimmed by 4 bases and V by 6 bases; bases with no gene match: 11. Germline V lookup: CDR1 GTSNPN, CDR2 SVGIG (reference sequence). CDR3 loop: CACAPGRAGYNEQFF. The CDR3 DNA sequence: TGTGCCTGTGCCCCCGGGAGGGCCGGATACAATGAGCAGTTCTTC.

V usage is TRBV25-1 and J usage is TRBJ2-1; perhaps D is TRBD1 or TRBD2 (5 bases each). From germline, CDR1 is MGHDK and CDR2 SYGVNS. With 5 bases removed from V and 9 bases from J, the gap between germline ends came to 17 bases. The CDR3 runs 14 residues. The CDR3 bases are TGTGCCAGCAGTCTCCCGGGACGGACGATTGAGCAGTTCTTC. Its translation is CASSLPGRTIEQFF.

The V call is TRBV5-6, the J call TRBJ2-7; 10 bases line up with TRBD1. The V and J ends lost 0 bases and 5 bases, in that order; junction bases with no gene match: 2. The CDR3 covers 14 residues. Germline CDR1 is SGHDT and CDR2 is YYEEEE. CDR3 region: CASSLGQGAHEQYF. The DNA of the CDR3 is TGTGCCAGCAGCTTGGGACAGGGGGCACACGAGCAGTACTTC.

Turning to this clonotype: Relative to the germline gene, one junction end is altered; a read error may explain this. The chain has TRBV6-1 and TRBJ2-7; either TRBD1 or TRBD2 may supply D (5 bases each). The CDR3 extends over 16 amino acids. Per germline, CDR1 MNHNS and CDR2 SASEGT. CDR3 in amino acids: CVSSEVMGPLRYEQYF. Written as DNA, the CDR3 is TGTGTCAGCAGTGAAGTTATGGGACCCCTTCGCTACGAGCAGTACTTC.

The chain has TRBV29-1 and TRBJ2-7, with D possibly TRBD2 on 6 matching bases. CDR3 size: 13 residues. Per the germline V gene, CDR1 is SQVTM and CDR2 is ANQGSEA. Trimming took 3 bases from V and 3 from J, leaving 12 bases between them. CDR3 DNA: TGCAGCGTTGAGCGGGACGGGTTCTACGAGCAGTACTTC. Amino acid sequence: CSVERDGFYEQYF.

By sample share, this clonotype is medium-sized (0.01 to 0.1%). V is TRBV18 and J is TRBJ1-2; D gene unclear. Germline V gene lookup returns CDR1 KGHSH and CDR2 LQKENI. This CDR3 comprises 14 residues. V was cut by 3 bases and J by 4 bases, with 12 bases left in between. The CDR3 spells CASSPSTKSYGYTF. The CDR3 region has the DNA TGTGCCAGCTCACCCTCGACAAAGAGCTATGGCTACACCTTC.

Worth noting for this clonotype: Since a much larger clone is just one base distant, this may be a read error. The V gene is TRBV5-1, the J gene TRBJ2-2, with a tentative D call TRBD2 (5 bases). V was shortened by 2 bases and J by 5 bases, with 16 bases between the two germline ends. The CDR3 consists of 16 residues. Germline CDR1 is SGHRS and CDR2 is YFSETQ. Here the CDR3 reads CASSFRVVRETGELFF. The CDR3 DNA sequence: TGCGCCAGCAGCTTCCGAGTGGTTCGGGAAACCGGGGAGCTGTTTTTT.

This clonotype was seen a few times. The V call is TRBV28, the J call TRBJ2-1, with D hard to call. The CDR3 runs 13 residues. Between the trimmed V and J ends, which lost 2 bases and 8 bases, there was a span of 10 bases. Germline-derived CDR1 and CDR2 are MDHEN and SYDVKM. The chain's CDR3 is CASSLAEVDEQFF. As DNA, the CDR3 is TGTGCCAGCAGTTTAGCCGAGGTAGATGAGCAGTTCTTC.

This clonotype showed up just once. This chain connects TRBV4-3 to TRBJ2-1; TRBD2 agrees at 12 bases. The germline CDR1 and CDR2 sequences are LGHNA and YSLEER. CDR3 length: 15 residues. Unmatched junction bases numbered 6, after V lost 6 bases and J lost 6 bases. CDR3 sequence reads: CASSQLAGGTNEQFF. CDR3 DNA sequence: TGCGCCAGCAGTCAACTAGCGGGAGGTACCAATGAGCAGTTCTTC.